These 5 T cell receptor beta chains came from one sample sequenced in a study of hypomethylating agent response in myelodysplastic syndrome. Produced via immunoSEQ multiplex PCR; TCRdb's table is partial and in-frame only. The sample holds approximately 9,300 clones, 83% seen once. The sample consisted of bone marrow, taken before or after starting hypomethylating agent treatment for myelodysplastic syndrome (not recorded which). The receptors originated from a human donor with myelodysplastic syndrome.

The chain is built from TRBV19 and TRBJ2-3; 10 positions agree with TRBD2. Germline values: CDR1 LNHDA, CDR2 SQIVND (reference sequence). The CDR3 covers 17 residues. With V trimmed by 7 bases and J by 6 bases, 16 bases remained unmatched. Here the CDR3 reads CASKLNGASGSGDTQYF. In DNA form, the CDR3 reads TGTGCCAGTAAACTTAATGGGGCTAGCGGGAGTGGCGATACGCAGTATTTT.

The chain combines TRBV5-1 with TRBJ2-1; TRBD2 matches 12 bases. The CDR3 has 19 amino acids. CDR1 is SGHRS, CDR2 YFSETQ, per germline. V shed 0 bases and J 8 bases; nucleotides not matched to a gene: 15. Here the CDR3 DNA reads TGCGCCAGCAGCTTGGCACCCTTATCTAGCGGGGGGGCCGTCGATGAGCAGTTCTTC. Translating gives CASSLAPLSSGGAVDEQFF.

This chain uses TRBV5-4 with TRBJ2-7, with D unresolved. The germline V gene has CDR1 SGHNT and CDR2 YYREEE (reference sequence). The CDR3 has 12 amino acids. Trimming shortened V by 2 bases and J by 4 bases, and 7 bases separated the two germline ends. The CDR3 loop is CASSFGVYEQYF. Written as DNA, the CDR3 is TGTGCCAGCAGCTTTGGAGTTTACGAGCAGTACTTC.

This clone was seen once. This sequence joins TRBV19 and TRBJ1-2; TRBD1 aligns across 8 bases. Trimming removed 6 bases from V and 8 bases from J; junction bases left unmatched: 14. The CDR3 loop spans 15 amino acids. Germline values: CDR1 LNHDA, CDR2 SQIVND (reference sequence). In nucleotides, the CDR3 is TGTGCCAGTAGCACCTCTTGGCAGGGGGCTAGGGGCTACACCTTC. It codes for CASSTSWQGARGYTF.

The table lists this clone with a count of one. CDR3 region: CAISGETDTQYF. CDR3 coding DNA: TGTGCCATCAGTGGGGAGACAGATACGCAGTATTTT. The gene calls are TRBV10-3 and TRBJ2-3; D possibly corresponds to TRBD2 (5 bases). From germline, CDR1 is ENHRY and CDR2 SYGVKD. The CDR3 is 12 residues long. Trimming shortened V by 4 bases and J by 3 bases, and 5 bases separated the two germline ends.